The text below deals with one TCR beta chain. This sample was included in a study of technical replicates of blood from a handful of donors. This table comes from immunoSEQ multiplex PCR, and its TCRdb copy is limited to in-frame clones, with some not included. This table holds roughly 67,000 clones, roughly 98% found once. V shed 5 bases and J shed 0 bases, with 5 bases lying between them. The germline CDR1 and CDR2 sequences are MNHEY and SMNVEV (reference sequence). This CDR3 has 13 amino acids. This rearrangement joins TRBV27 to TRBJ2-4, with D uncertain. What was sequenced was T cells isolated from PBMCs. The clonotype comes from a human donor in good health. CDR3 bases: TGTGCCAGCAGTCCCTTAGCCAAAAACATTCAGTACTTC. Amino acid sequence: CASSPLAKNIQYF.